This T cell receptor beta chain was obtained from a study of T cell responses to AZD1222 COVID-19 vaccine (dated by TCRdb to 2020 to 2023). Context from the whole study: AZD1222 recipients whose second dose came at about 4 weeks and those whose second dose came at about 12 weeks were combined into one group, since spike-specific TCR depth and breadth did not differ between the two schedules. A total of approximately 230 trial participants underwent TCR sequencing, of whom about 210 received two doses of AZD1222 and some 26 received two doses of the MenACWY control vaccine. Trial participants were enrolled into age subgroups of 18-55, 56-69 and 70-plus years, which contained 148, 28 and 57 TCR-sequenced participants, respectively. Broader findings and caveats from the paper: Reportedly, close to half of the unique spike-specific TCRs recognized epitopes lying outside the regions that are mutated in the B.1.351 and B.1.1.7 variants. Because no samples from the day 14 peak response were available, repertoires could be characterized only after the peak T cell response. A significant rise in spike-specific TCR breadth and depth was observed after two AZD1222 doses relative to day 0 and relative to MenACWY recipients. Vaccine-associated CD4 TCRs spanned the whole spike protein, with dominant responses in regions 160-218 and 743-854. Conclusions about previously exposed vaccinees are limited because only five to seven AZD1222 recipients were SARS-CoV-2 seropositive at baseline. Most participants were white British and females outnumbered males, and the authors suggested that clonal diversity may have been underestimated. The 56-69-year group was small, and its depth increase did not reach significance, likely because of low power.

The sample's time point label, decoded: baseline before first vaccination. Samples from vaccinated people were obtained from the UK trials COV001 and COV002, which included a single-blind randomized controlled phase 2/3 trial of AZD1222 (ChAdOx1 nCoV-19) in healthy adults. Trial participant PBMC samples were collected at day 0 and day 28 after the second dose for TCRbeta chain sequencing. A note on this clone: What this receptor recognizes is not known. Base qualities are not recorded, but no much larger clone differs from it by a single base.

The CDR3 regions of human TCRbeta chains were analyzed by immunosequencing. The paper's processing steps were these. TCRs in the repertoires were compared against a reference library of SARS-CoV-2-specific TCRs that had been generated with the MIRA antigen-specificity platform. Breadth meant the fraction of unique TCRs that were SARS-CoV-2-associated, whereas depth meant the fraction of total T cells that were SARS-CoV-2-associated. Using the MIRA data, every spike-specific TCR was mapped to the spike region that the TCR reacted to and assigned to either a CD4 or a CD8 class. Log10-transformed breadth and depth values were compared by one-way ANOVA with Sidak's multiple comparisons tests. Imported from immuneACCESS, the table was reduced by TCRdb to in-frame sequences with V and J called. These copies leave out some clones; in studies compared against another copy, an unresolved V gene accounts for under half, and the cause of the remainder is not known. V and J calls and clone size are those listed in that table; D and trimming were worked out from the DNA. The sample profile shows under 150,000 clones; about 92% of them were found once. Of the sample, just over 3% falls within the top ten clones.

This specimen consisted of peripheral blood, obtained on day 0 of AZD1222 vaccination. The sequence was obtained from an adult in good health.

The CDR3 region has the sequence CASSFTDRGNEQFF. DNA sequence: TGTGCCAGCAGCTTTACCGACAGGGGCAATGAGCAGTTCTTC. In this chain, TRBV7-9 is recombined with TRBJ2-1; 8 middle bases align to TRBD1. Spanning cysteine to phenylalanine, the CDR3 consists of 14 amino acids. The kept DNA is CDR3 alone, 42 bases in frame from the first base. For CDR1 and CDR2, the germline V gene (reference sequence) lists SEHNR and FQNEAQ. Ends trimmed: V by 3 bases, J by 6 bases; bases unmatched to a gene: 4.